A selection of T cell receptor beta chains follows, all from one sample in a study of cytomegalovirus exposure and HLA in healthy donors. Assay: immunoSEQ multiplex PCR; the TCRdb copy retains only in-frame clones and omits some. The table has more than 95,000 clones, more than 65% seen once; the top ten hold about 13%. Sequencing used PBMCs. The receptors here all came from a woman aged 40-49 years in good health and CMV-seropositive. Both conserved end residues are part of each CDR3. A D gene is named only where the DNA matches it firmly. Where a row states a size, it is once, few, many or the class of an expanded clone; other rows omit it.

clone_size	v_call	j_call	d_call	cdr3_aa	cdr3_nt
NA	TRBV19	TRBJ1-5	NA	CASSLRTGFNQPQHF	TGTGCCAGTAGTCTCCGTACAGGTTTCAATCAGCCCCAGCATTTT
NA	TRBV19	TRBJ2-1	TRBD2	CASSPEAGVPNEQFF	TGTGCCAGTAGCCCAGAAGCGGGAGTGCCCAATGAGCAGTTCTTC
NA	TRBV7-2	TRBJ2-3	NA	CASSPSTDTQYF	TGTGCCAGCAGCCCGAGCACAGATACGCAGTATTTT
NA	TRBV5-1	TRBJ2-3	NA	CASSLDSASTNTQYF	TGCGCCAGCAGCTTGGATAGCGCCAGCACAAATACGCAGTATTTT
NA	TRBV7-9	TRBJ2-2	TRBD2	CASSPLAGGGTGELFF	TGTGCCAGCAGCCCTCTGGCGGGAGGAGGAACCGGGGAGCTGTTTTTT
NA	TRBV19	TRBJ2-1	NA	CASSPGLSDEQFF	TGTGCCAGTAGCCCTGGACTCAGCGATGAGCAGTTCTTC
NA	TRBV28	TRBJ1-4	NA	CASTLSGYSGEKLFF	TGTGCCAGCACCTTATCGGGATACTCTGGTGAAAAACTGTTTTTT
NA	TRBV10-3	TRBJ2-2	TRBD1	CAISQGTGKGPGELFF	TGTGCCATCAGTCAAGGGACAGGGAAGGGTCCCGGGGAGCTGTTTTTT
NA	TRBV4-1	TRBJ1-3	NA	CASSQAKQGYGNTIYF	TGCGCCAGCAGCCAGGCCAAACAGGGCTATGGAAACACCATATATTTT
NA	TRBV2	TRBJ1-5	NA	CASRLTQGLNQPQHF	TGTGCCAGCAGGCTAACTCAGGGACTCAATCAGCCCCAGCATTTT
NA	TRBV5-1	TRBJ2-1	TRBD2	CASSRPGVRELGEQFF	TGCGCCAGCAGTCGCCCTGGGGTGCGGGAGTTGGGTGAGCAGTTCTTC
NA	TRBV7-9	TRBJ1-1	NA	CSSSSLDGGMNTEAFF	TGTTCCAGCAGCTCCCTGGACGGGGGAATGAACACTGAAGCTTTCTTT
NA	TRBV7-3	TRBJ2-7	NA	CASSPSGLPYEQYF	TGTGCCAGCAGCCCTTCGGGACTCCCCTACGAGCAGTACTTC
NA	TRBV5-6	TRBJ1-2	TRBD1	CASSTVQNRGAYGYTF	TGTGCCAGCAGCACCGTTCAAAACAGGGGCGCCTATGGCTACACCTTC
once	TRBV7-9	TRBJ1-1	NA	CASSLSPPAFF	TGTGCCAGCAGCTTGTCCCCTCCGGCTTTCTTT
NA	TRBV29-1	TRBJ2-1	TRBD2	CSVDPGLAGGPRNEQFF	TGCAGCGTTGATCCCGGACTAGCGGGAGGGCCGCGAAATGAGCAGTTCTTC
few	TRBV29-1	TRBJ2-1	TRBD1	CSAGTDYNEQFF	TGCAGCGCCGGGACAGATTACAATGAGCAGTTCTTC
NA	TRBV11-3	TRBJ2-2	NA	CASSLDQGGYTGELFF	TGTGCCAGCAGCTTAGATCAGGGGGGATACACCGGGGAGCTGTTTTTT
NA	TRBV27	TRBJ1-2	NA	CASSPRQAANYGYTF	TGTGCCAGCAGTCCGAGACAGGCCGCTAACTATGGCTACACCTTC
NA	TRBV7-8	TRBJ1-3	NA	CASSLVRNTIYF	TGTGCCAGCAGCTTAGTAAGAAACACCATATATTTT
NA	TRBV5-4	TRBJ2-5	NA	CASSLAPRETQYF	TGTGCCAGCAGCTTGGCCCCCCGGGAGACCCAGTACTTC
NA	TRBV27	TRBJ1-2	NA	CASKVGAAPNYGYTF	TGTGCCAGCAAGGTTGGGGCGGCCCCTAACTATGGCTACACCTTC
few	TRBV29-1	TRBJ2-3	NA	CSVEVGRRGDTQYF	TGCAGCGTTGAAGTAGGGCGGAGAGGGGATACGCAGTATTTT
few	TRBV7-9	TRBJ2-2	NA	CASSPFAPGGELFF	TGTGCCAGCAGCCCATTCGCCCCGGGCGGGGAGCTGTTTTTT
NA	TRBV10-1	TRBJ2-1	TRBD2	CASSESGGSSYNEQFF	TGCGCCAGCAGTGAGTCAGGCGGGAGTAGTTACAATGAGCAGTTCTTC
few	TRBV5-8	TRBJ1-1	NA	CASSIPGTYTEAFF	TGTGCCAGCAGCATTCCCGGGACATACACTGAAGCTTTCTTT
NA	TRBV27	TRBJ2-7	TRBD2	CASSVAPTSAYEQYF	TGTGCCAGCAGTGTAGCCCCGACTAGCGCCTACGAGCAGTACTTC
NA	TRBV4-1	TRBJ2-7	NA	CASSLRDGDYEQYF	TGCGCCAGCAGCCTGCGGGACGGAGACTACGAGCAGTACTTC
NA	TRBV6-1	TRBJ2-7	TRBD1	CASSAGQGRTYEQYF	TGTGCCAGCAGTGCGGGACAGGGCCGAACCTACGAGCAGTACTTC
NA	TRBV7-9	TRBJ1-2	NA	CSSSQIRGPGGGYTF	TGTTCCAGCAGCCAAATCAGGGGACCCGGAGGTGGCTACACCTTC
NA	TRBV19	TRBJ1-5	NA	CASGPAINQPQHF	TGTGCCAGTGGGCCGGCGATCAATCAGCCCCAGCATTTT
NA	TRBV11-2	TRBJ1-1	NA	CASSRGYKHVRDTEAFF	TGTGCCAGCAGCCGGGGGTACAAACACGTTAGGGACACTGAAGCTTTCTTT
NA	TRBV30	TRBJ2-7	NA	CAWRVASYEQYF	TGTGCCTGGAGGGTAGCCTCCTACGAGCAGTACTTC
few	TRBV10-3	TRBJ2-3	TRBD1	CAISWTGKDTQYF	TGTGCCATCAGTTGGACAGGGAAAGATACGCAGTATTTT
once	TRBV9	TRBJ2-6	NA	CASRPLEGGANVLTF	TGTGCCAGCAGACCCCTCGAGGGAGGGGCCAACGTCCTGACTTTC
once	TRBV5-1	TRBJ2-1	NA	CASSPQGVNYEQFF	TGCGCCAGCAGCCCCCAAGGAGTTAACTATGAGCAGTTCTTC
NA	TRBV6-6	TRBJ2-2	NA	CASQKLEQRNTGELFF	TGTGCCAGCCAGAAGCTGGAGCAGAGGAACACCGGGGAGCTGTTTTTT
once	TRBV4-1	TRBJ2-5	TRBD2	CASSQDLSAGGPETQYF	TGCGCCAGCAGCCAAGATCTATCGGCGGGAGGGCCGGAGACCCAGTACTTC
NA	TRBV19	TRBJ2-3	TRBD2	CASSIPRREMADTQYF	TGTGCCAGTAGTATCCCTCGGCGGGAGATGGCAGATACGCAGTATTTT
NA	TRBV5-4	TRBJ2-3	TRBD2	CASSSRLAGRADTQYF	TGTGCCAGCAGTTCGAGACTAGCGGGGCGAGCAGATACGCAGTATTTT
NA	TRBV6-6	TRBJ2-3	TRBD2	CASSRTSSATDTQYF	TGTGCCAGCAGTCGGACTAGCAGCGCCACAGATACGCAGTATTTT
few	TRBV28	TRBJ1-4	TRBD1	CASSFWGGAGGRSEKLFF	TGTGCCAGCAGTTTTTGGGGCGGGGCAGGGGGTAGGAGTGAAAAACTGTTTTTT
NA	TRBV6-5	TRBJ2-1	TRBD2	CASSAPSGSTNEQFF	TGTGCCAGCAGTGCACCTAGCGGGAGTACGAATGAGCAGTTCTTC
NA	TRBV5-4	TRBJ2-5	TRBD2	CATSRAGGFQEQYF	TGTGCCACATCTCGAGCGGGAGGGTTCCAAGAGCAGTACTTC
NA	TRBV6-4	TRBJ2-1	TRBD2	CASSAPASGRIHNEQFF	TGTGCCAGCAGTGCCCCCGCTAGCGGGAGGATCCACAATGAGCAGTTCTTC
NA	TRBV30	TRBJ1-1	NA	CAWRAGVNTEAFF	TGTGCCTGGAGAGCGGGTGTTAACACTGAAGCTTTCTTT